These T cell receptor beta chains were read from a single sample in a study of T cells in Graves' hyperthyroidism and ophthalmopathy. TCRdb re-called the multiplex PCR reads with MiXCR, one entry per CDR3 protein. The sample has about 350,000 distinct CDR3 sequences, approximately 13% seen once. Sample: blood. The receptors derive from a woman aged 30 to 39 with Graves' hyperthyroidism. Both conserved end residues are trimmed from each CDR3.

v_gene: TRBV7-2; j_gene: TRBJ2-1; CDR3aa: ASSHTGWANEQF
v_gene: TRBV7-9; j_gene: TRBJ1-3; CDR3aa: ASSLLGAAGNTIY
v_gene: TRBV3-2; j_gene: TRBJ2-2; CDR3aa: ASSQGDKFANTGELF
v_gene: TRBV19; j_gene: TRBJ1-5; CDR3aa: ARNDRAVRGNQPQH
v_gene: TRBV19; j_gene: TRBJ2-1; CDR3aa: ASTGGPLFSDEQF
v_gene: TRBV24-1; j_gene: TRBJ2-3; CDR3aa: ATEKADTQY
v_gene: TRBV20-1; j_gene: TRBJ1-1; CDR3aa: SARDPLFWEAF
v_gene: TRBV28; j_gene: TRBJ2-2; CDR3aa: ASSSSGSNTGELF
v_gene: TRBV28; j_gene: TRBJ2-5; CDR3aa: ASSLWGPGID
v_gene: TRBV7-2; j_gene: TRBJ1-1; CDR3aa: ASSSGAGTEAF
v_gene: TRBV11-2; j_gene: TRBJ2-1; CDR3aa: ASSSQGLAYNEQF
v_gene: TRBV25-1; j_gene: TRBJ1-3; CDR3aa: ASSSSAGNTIY
v_gene: TRBV7-2; j_gene: TRBJ1-1; CDR3aa: ASSKRVSGTEAF
v_gene: TRBV12-3/TRBV12-4; j_gene: TRBJ2-7; CDR3aa: ASSFLAGGPREQY
v_gene: TRBV27; j_gene: TRBJ2-1; CDR3aa: ASRPTTSGRTYEQF
v_gene: TRBV7-9; j_gene: TRBJ1-2; CDR3aa: ASIRDRENYGYT
v_gene: TRBV20-1; j_gene: TRBJ1-1; CDR3aa: SAPERGTEAF
v_gene: TRBV11-2; j_gene: TRBJ2-3; CDR3aa: ASSFTTSDTQY
v_gene: TRBV20-1; j_gene: TRBJ2-6; CDR3aa: SAGPGFPTYSGAYVLT
v_gene: TRBV30; j_gene: TRBJ2-7; CDR3aa: AWSVGGLGLYEQY
v_gene: TRBV7-8; j_gene: TRBJ1-2; CDR3aa: ASSFRGGQGYT
v_gene: TRBV7-9; j_gene: TRBJ1-1; CDR3aa: ASSSTQGNEAF
v_gene: TRBV15; j_gene: TRBJ2-1; CDR3aa: ATSRWGTGVNEQF
v_gene: TRBV29-1; j_gene: TRBJ1-2; CDR3aa: SVEGSKNYGYT
v_gene: TRBV2; j_gene: TRBJ1-5; CDR3aa: ASSEVGKQPQH
v_gene: TRBV20-1; j_gene: TRBJ1-1; CDR3aa: SASANRMEGLAEAF
v_gene: TRBV19; j_gene: TRBJ2-2; CDR3aa: ASSRTGTNTGELF
v_gene: TRBV20-1; j_gene: TRBJ2-1; CDR3aa: SARLGQGNRVDEQF
v_gene: TRBV28; j_gene: TRBJ2-5; CDR3aa: ASSPTHPLTETQY
v_gene: TRBV2; j_gene: TRBJ2-2; CDR3aa: ASSSRQGATGELF
v_gene: TRBV6-2/TRBV6-3; j_gene: TRBJ2-7; CDR3aa: ASSRARYGFYEQY
v_gene: TRBV20-1; j_gene: TRBJ2-7; CDR3aa: SAREASPYEQY
v_gene: TRBV5-4; j_gene: TRBJ2-3; CDR3aa: ASSLGAGQGPDTQY